This record covers a single T cell receptor (beta chain). This clonotype turned up a few times. This receptor's antigen is unknown. The record has no base qualities; no much larger clone is one base away. For this chain, trimming is 1 base at the V end and 8 bases at the J end, and the number of junction bases without a gene match is 5. Sequences DFQATT (CDR1) and SNEGSKA (CDR2) are obtained from the germline V gene (reference sequence). The CDR3 runs 15 residues from the cysteine to the phenylalanine. Just the 45-base CDR3 DNA is kept, in frame starting at base 1. The donors were some 36 Caucasian individuals from Russia, aged 6 to 90 years, who were systemically healthy. Each donor gave approximately 9.3 milliliters of peripheral blood, collected into EDTA-treated Vacutainer tubes. PBMCs were isolated by Ficoll-Paque density-gradient centrifugation, with at least 6 million obtained per sample. Total RNA was extracted from PBMCs with Trizol reagent, with at least 5 micrograms obtained per sample. For every donor, flow cytometry on a PBMC aliquot measured the percentage of naive CD45RAhigh/CD27high T cells.

This sample was taken from a study of blood T cells in healthy people across ages (dated by TCRdb to between 2014 and 2017). Study-wide context: In model experiments, template switching captured about one uniquely barcoded TCR beta cDNA molecule for every two T cells. Age-related changes in TCR beta repertoire diversity were measured in the study by deep sequencing normalized with unique cDNA molecular identifiers. To avoid experimental bias, donors of different ages were distributed randomly across sequencing lanes. For two donors (one aged 18 to 30 and one aged 80 or older), the study analyzed two additional independent replicas of 1 million unique cDNA reads from the same blood draw. The donors were divided into four age groups: young (average around 16 years), middle-aged (approximately 42), aged (approximately 62) and long-lived (about 80).

Libraries were constructed by 5' RACE. For sequencing, an Illumina HiSeq 2500 was employed. A second PCR of about 6 to 11 cycles was performed with a sample-barcoded 5' primer and a J-beta primer mix. Each TCR beta cDNA molecule received a unique molecular identifier from a template-switch 5' adaptor carrying 12 random nucleotides. Each sample yielded at least 2.5 million CDR3-containing paired-end reads. The Mint cDNA synthesis kit, primed by a TRBC-specific oligonucleotide, was used to synthesize first-strand cDNA from all RNA. All cDNA was treated with uracil-DNA glycosylase and then went through a first 18-cycle PCR with the universal primers M1SS and BC2_uni_R. In the authors' own workflow: For normalization, 1 million high-quality reads, each with a distinct molecular identifier, were randomly selected from each sample. Reads sharing molecular identifiers were discarded rather than binned into consensus sequences. MiTCR, set to a Q25 quality threshold and the strictest error-elimination algorithm, was used for CDR3 identification, clonotype clustering and error correction. A nonparametric unseen species model with Euler transformation was used to estimate lower-bound total TCR beta diversity. The raw public reads went through TCRdb reprocessing: fastp at Q25, MiXCR clone calling, in-frame beta chains kept. Rows with a matching CDR3 protein are joined into one entry that keeps the most common DNA and genes. The V and J calls reflect TCRdb's pipeline rather than the authors' work. The sample includes nearly 1 million distinct CDR3 sequences, with 51% observed a single time. The ten biggest clones cover around 21% of the sample.

What the study reported, not specific to this receptor: The percentage of naive T cells measured by flow cytometry correlated strongly with observed TCR beta diversity. Because donor CMV infection status was unknown, age-related changes in expanded clonotypes were potentially confounded. Bulk unsorted PBMC profiling prevented conclusive comparison of naive and antigen-experienced compartments. As age increased, observed TCR beta diversity per million T cells dropped in a roughly linear way, and a significant reduction was already evident by age 40. Compared with the aged group, more naive CD4+ T cells, fewer expanded clones and increased TCR diversity were shown by the long-lived group, suggesting age selection. Estimates of total diversity based on one million sequenced T cells were considered lower bounds and underestimates.

The source is an older woman in good health. The sample taken for sequencing was blood. The chain was built from TRBV20-1 and TRBJ1-6; TRBD1 matches 10 bases in the middle. DNA sequence: TGCAGTGCTAGAGGACTTGGGACAGGGGATTCACCCCTCCACTTT. Its protein product is CSARGLGTGDSPLHF.